A single sample gave rise to the 30 T cell receptor beta chains below, sequenced in a study of Graves' ophthalmopathy and Graves' hyperthyroidism. TCR beta CDR3 regions were amplified from RNA transcripts. In the first round, RT-PCR was carried out with HTBI primers, and a multiplex PCR formed the second round. TCRdb re-analysed the multiplex PCR reads in MiXCR, keeping a single row per CDR3 protein. The table shows 650,000 to 900,000 distinct CDR3 sequences, with roughly two fifths occurring only once. Sequenced input: peripheral blood. The receptors were gathered from an adult man with Graves' ophthalmopathy.

The chain joins TRBV7-9 to TRBJ2-7; weak D call: TRBD1 (5 bases). This CDR3 has 15 amino acids. The germline V and J ends were trimmed by 2 bases and 3 bases, with 14 bases remaining between them. CDR1 is SEHNR, CDR2 FQNEAQ, per germline (reference sequence). In DNA, the CDR3 is TGTGCCAGCAGCTTACTTGAGGACACCCACTACGAGCAGTACTTC. It specifies CASSLLEDTHYEQYF.

The chain recombines TRBV7-3 with TRBJ1-5; D might be TRBD1 (6 bases). CDR1 SGHTA and CDR2 FQGTGA come from the germline V gene. V was trimmed by 5 bases and J by 11 bases, leaving 16 bases between them. This CDR3 comprises 13 residues. The CDR3 DNA follows: TGTGCCAGCAGCGAGGGGGTGAAACAGTCCCAGCATTTT. Translated: CASSEGVKQSQHF.

This clonotype was seen many times. This chain joins TRBV5-1 and TRBJ1-1; D remains ambiguous. V lost 1 base and J lost 0, with 4 bases in between. The germline V gene encodes CDR1 SGHRS and CDR2 YFSETQ. The CDR3 is 13 amino acids. CDR3 DNA: TGCGCCAGCAGCTTGATACTGAACACTGAAGCTTTCTTT. It codes for CASSLILNTEAFF.

Only a few counts were recorded for this clonotype. This chain uses TRBV5-1 with TRBJ1-3, with no clear D. The CDR3 has 16 amino acids. Trimming removed 4 bases from V and 0 bases from J, with 14 bases in between. Germline V lookup: CDR1 SGHRS, CDR2 YFSETQ. The CDR3 DNA is TGCGCCAGCAGCCTGGCAGACTCCGGCTCTGGAAACACCATATATTTT. Translating gives CASSLADSGSGNTIYF. The full variable domain, completed using reference TRBV5-1 and TRBJ1-3, is KAGVTQTPRYLIKTRGQQVTLSCSPISGHRSVSWYQQTPGQGLQFLFEYFSETQRNKGNFPGRFSGRQFSNSRSEMNVSTLELGDSALYLCASSLADSGSGNTIYFGEGSWLTVV.

V usage is TRBV12-3 or TRBV12-4 and J usage is TRBJ1-1; D remains ambiguous. There are 13 residues in the CDR3. The V end lost 1 base, the J end lost 5 bases, and 8 bases lay between the germline ends. CDR3 nucleotide sequence: TGTGCCAGCAGTTTAGTGTCCCTAACTGAAGCTTTCTTT. Residues: CASSLVSLTEAFF.

V usage is TRBV20-1 and J usage is TRBJ2-2; tentative D call: TRBD1 (5 bases). The germline V and J ends were trimmed by 6 bases and 0 bases, with 11 bases remaining between them. Germline CDR1 DFQATT, CDR2 SNEGSKA (reference sequence). This CDR3 is built from 14 residues. The CDR3 nucleotides are TGCAGTGCCCTGGGGCTAGCGAACACCGGGGAGCTGTTTTTT. Amino acids: CSALGLANTGELFF.

The chain links TRBV7-2 to TRBJ1-5, with a possible D match to TRBD1 (6 bases). The V gene's germline CDR1 is SGHTA and CDR2 FQGNSA. Trimming shortened V by 5 bases and J by 3 bases, and 14 bases separated the two germline ends. This CDR3 has 15 amino acids. The CDR3 spells CASSPSDRINQPQHF. The DNA of the CDR3 is TGTGCCAGCAGCCCGTCGGACAGAATCAATCAGCCCCAGCATTTT.

The chain links TRBV2 to TRBJ1-5; D is uncertain. The V end was cut by 4 bases, the J end by 1 base, with 11 bases between. The CDR3 is 15 amino acids. Germline-derived CDR1 and CDR2 are SNHLY and FYNNEI. CDR3 sequence (DNA): TGTGCCAGCAGTGCTAGCTCCCAGAGCAATCAGCCCCAGCATTTT. Translating gives CASSASSQSNQPQHF.

V gene TRBV29-1 combines with J gene TRBJ1-2; TRBD1 aligns across 9 bases. V lost 8 bases and J lost 8; bases outside the gene matches: 6. The CDR3 runs 11 residues. Germline loops: CDR1 SQVTM, CDR2 ANQGSEA. CDR3 DNA sequence: TGCAGCTTGGACAGGGGCGGCGGCTACACCTTC. Amino acids: CSLDRGGGYTF. Combining the CDR3 with reference TRBV29-1 and TRBJ1-2 gives the whole variable domain SAVISQKPSRDICQRGTSLTIQCQVDSQVTMMFWYRQQPGQSLTLIATANQGSEATYESGFVIDKFPISRPNLTFSTLTVSNMSPEDSSIYLCSLDRGGGYTFGSGTRLTVV.

The rearrangement joins TRBV20-1 to TRBJ2-5; 9 bases are a match to TRBD2. CDR1 is DFQATT, CDR2 SNEGSKA, per germline (reference sequence). V dropped 3 bases and J dropped 2; count of bases not matched to a gene: 4. The CDR3 is 14 amino acids. In nucleotides, the CDR3 is TGCAGTGCTAGTCGCCTAGCGGGGCAAGAGACCCAGTACTTC. Protein: CSASRLAGQETQYF.

This clonotype was seen repeatedly, ten times or more. The chain employs TRBV20-1 and TRBJ2-7; possibly TRBD2 for D (5 bases). V gave up 0 bases and J gave up 1 base, with 13 bases separating them. CDR1 and CDR2 (germline): DFQATT, SNEGSKA (reference sequence). The length of the CDR3 is 15 residues. This CDR3 is CSARDGQRTSYEQYF. Here the CDR3 DNA reads TGCAGTGCTAGAGATGGGCAGCGGACGTCCTACGAGCAGTACTTC.

This clonotype was seen ten or more times. The rearrangement uses TRBV7-9 and TRBJ2-7; no clear D. From germline, CDR1 is SEHNR and CDR2 FQNEAQ (reference sequence). The CDR3 totals 13 residues. Trimming stripped 6 bases from V and 4 bases from J, with 13 bases between. The CDR3 DNA follows: TGTGCCAGCAGTTTCGGGCAGACTTACGAGCAGTACTTC. Translation gives CASSFGQTYEQYF.

This clonotype was counted ten times or more. The CDR3: CASGTSGYEQYF. The CDR3 coding sequence is TGTGCCAGCGGAACTAGCGGCTACGAGCAGTACTTC. The rearrangement uses TRBV2 and TRBJ2-7; TRBD2 agrees at 8 bases. Losses at the gene ends were 8 bases for V and 3 bases for J; bases not matched to a gene: 3. This CDR3 contains 12 residues. CDR1 SNHLY and CDR2 FYNNEI come from the germline V gene.

CDR3 amino acids: CASSATVNNSPLHF. CDR3 nucleotide sequence: TGTGCCAGCAGCGCGACAGTTAACAATTCACCCCTCCACTTT. The chain combines TRBV25-1 with TRBJ1-6; TRBD1 might be the D (5 bases). Trimming pared 6 bases from V and 7 bases from J, leaving 13 bases between. The CDR3 loop spans 14 amino acids. Germline lookup yields CDR1 MGHDK and CDR2 SYGVNS.

This clonotype was recorded many times. CDR3 residues: CATSREARGYEQYF. The CDR3 DNA reads as TGTGCCACCAGCAGAGAAGCCAGGGGTTACGAGCAGTACTTC. This sequence joins TRBV15 and TRBJ2-7; possible D gene TRBD1, 6 bases. Germline CDR1 reads LNHNV; CDR2 reads YYDKDF (reference sequence). The CDR3 is 14 residues long. The V end lost 0 bases, the J end lost 4 bases, and 10 bases lay between the germline ends.

This clonotype was counted many times. V gene TRBV20-1 combines with J gene TRBJ1-2, with TRBD1 matching 8 bases. The CDR3 is made up of 15 amino acids. Germline CDR1 and CDR2: DFQATT and SNEGSKA (reference sequence). Unmatched junction bases numbered 11, after V lost 4 bases and J lost 4 bases. Written as DNA, the CDR3 is TGCAGTGCTAATCAGGATGGACAGGGATTCTATGGCTACACCTTC. Amino acids: CSANQDGQGFYGYTF.

The chain links TRBV5-6 to TRBJ2-7; no clear D. This CDR3 comprises 14 residues. The V and J ends lost 4 bases and 4 bases respectively, with 15 bases between them. The V gene's germline CDR1 is SGHDT and CDR2 YYEEEE. The CDR3 protein is CASSVTGSYYEQYF. The CDR3 DNA is TGTGCCAGCAGCGTCACGGGCAGTTATTACGAGCAGTACTTC.

V is TRBV6-6 and J is TRBJ2-5, with 9 bases aligning to TRBD1. Trimming took 6 bases from V and 5 from J; bases not matched to a gene: 19. CDR1 MNHNY and CDR2 SVGAGI come from the germline V gene (reference sequence). This CDR3 comprises 18 residues. The DNA of the CDR3 is TGTGCCAGCAGCTCCCCCCTTGTCCGGGACAGGGATCCGGAGACCCAGTACTTC. Its protein product is CASSSPLVRDRDPETQYF.

This clonotype has just one count. The chain joins TRBV20-1 to TRBJ1-4, with 8 bases fitting TRBD1. Germline CDR1 is DFQATT and CDR2 is SNEGSKA (reference sequence). The trim removed 6 bases at V and 0 bases at J, leaving 3 bases unmatched. The CDR3 loop spans 14 amino acids. CDR3 in DNA: TGCAGTGCAAGGACAGGGACAACTAATGAAAAACTGTTTTTT. Protein product: CSARTGTTNEKLFF.

The rearrangement joins TRBV7-8 to TRBJ2-7, with 7 bases fitting TRBD1. The CDR3 loop spans 15 amino acids. Germline V gene data show CDR1 as SGHVS and CDR2 as FQNEAQ. V lost 5 bases and J lost 3; bases outside the gene matches: 10. This chain's CDR3 is CASSPRRQGFYEQYF. CDR3 bases: TGTGCCAGCAGCCCTCGAAGACAGGGTTTCTACGAGCAGTACTTC.

The CDR3 coding sequence is TGCAGCTCCACCCAGGTCCTCGGGGAGACCCAGTACTTC. Translation: CSSTQVLGETQYF. The chain employs TRBV29-1 and TRBJ2-5; D unresolved. Per germline, CDR1 SQVTM and CDR2 ANQGSEA. CDR3 length: 13 amino acids. The V and J ends lost 8 bases and 5 bases respectively, with 18 bases between them.

This clonotype has just one count. This may stem from a read error, because a much larger clone lies one nucleotide away. The V gene is TRBV7-9, the J gene TRBJ2-7; maybe TRBD1 (6 bases). CDR3 length: 17 residues. CDR1 is SEHNR and CDR2 is FQNEAQ in the germline V gene (reference sequence). V was trimmed by 5 bases and J by 3 bases, leaving 23 bases between them. The chain's CDR3 is CASSRADIGQYRYEQYF. CDR3 nucleotides: TGTGCCAGCAGCCGAGCCGACATTGGACAGTACCGCTACGAGCAGTACTTC. Drawing the rest from reference TRBV7-9 and TRBJ2-7, the complete variable domain is DTGVSQNPRHKITKRGQNVTFRCDPISEHNRLYWYRQTLGQGPEFLTYFQNEAQLEKSRLLSDRFSAERPKGSFSTLEIQRTEQGDSAMYLCASSRADIGQYRYEQYFGPGTRLTVT.

This clonotype was seen only a few times. The chain employs TRBV7-9 and TRBJ2-2, with TRBD2 identical over 11 bases. There are 17 residues in the CDR3. Per germline, CDR1 SEHNR and CDR2 FQNEAQ (reference sequence). The V gene end was trimmed by 1 base and the J gene end by 4 bases; junction bases not matched to a gene: 5. CDR3 loop: CASSLGGLAGGTGELFF. The CDR3 bases are TGTGCCAGCAGCTTAGGTGGTCTAGCGGGAGGCACCGGGGAGCTGTTTTTT.

The chain links TRBV7-9 to TRBJ2-2; D not resolved. Germline values: CDR1 SEHNR, CDR2 FQNEAQ (reference sequence). This CDR3 comprises 16 residues. Trimming cost V 1 base and J 1 base, with 10 bases left between them. DNA of the CDR3: TGTGCCAGCAGCTTAGGGGCCCTCGGGAACACCGGGGAGCTGTTTTTT. Its translation: CASSLGALGNTGELFF.

The chain links TRBV7-8 to TRBJ1-5; TRBD1 is a possible D gene (6 bases). With 1 base removed from V and 1 base from J, the gap between germline ends came to 14 bases. CDR1 and CDR2 from the germline V gene are SGHVS and FQNEAQ. The length of the CDR3 is 17 residues. The CDR3 sequence: CASSLGFGGVSNQPQHF. The CDR3 region has the DNA TGTGCCAGCAGCTTAGGATTCGGGGGCGTCAGCAATCAGCCCCAGCATTTT.

This clonotype was detected a few times. V gene TRBV13 combines with J gene TRBJ1-2; 7 bases fit TRBD1. The germline V gene encodes CDR1 PRHDT and CDR2 FYEKMQ (reference sequence). This CDR3 is built from 16 residues. Trimming took 5 bases from V and 4 from J; bases not matched to a gene: 13. CDR3 bases: TGTGCCAGCAGCAAAAGAGGCCAGGGGGATGCCTATGGCTACACCTTC. Amino acids: CASSKRGQGDAYGYTF.

This chain connects TRBV7-9 to TRBJ1-1; no clear D gene. The CDR3 is 17 amino acids. With 5 bases removed from V and 1 base from J, the gap between germline ends came to 20 bases. The V gene's germline CDR1 is SEHNR and CDR2 FQNEAQ (reference sequence). The CDR3 DNA is TGTGCCAGCAGCCCGAGGTTCTCAATGGCGTCGAACACTGAAGCTTTCTTT. Translating gives CASSPRFSMASNTEAFF.

In this sample, this clonotype turned up a few times. The V gene is TRBV7-8, the J gene TRBJ2-5, with D uncertain. The germline CDR1 and CDR2 sequences are SGHVS and FQNEAQ. The CDR3 extends over 16 amino acids. Trimming took 1 base from V and 4 from J, leaving 16 bases between them. The DNA for the CDR3 is TGTGCCAGCAGCTTAGGTTCCTTCCCCAGTAGAGAGACCCAGTACTTC. Amino acid sequence: CASSLGSFPSRETQYF.

The V gene is TRBV25-1, the J gene TRBJ1-3; a weak D match, TRBD1 (5 bases). CDR3 length: 14 residues. The germline CDR1 and CDR2 sequences are MGHDK and SYGVNS. V lost 5 bases and J lost 2, with 10 bases in between. The CDR3 coding sequence is TGTGCCAGCAGTTTTCGGGGCCCTGGAAACACCATATATTTT. Its translation: CASSFRGPGNTIYF.

The V gene is TRBV7-9, the J gene TRBJ1-2; D unresolved. In germline, CDR1 is SEHNR, CDR2 FQNEAQ (reference sequence). The CDR3 runs to 16 residues. The V end was cut by 6 bases, the J end by 4 bases, with 21 bases between. The CDR3 sequence is CASSLFPGRRSYGYTF. The CDR3 DNA reads TGTGCCAGCAGTTTATTCCCGGGTCGGCGGAGCTATGGCTACACCTTC.